The T cell receptor (beta chain) described here comes from a study of graft-versus-host responses after intestinal transplantation. The overall study: Isolated intestinal, liver-intestinal, or multivisceral transplants had been given to the recipients. Every recipient had anti-thymocyte globulin induction and around three years of tacrolimus plus steroids.

Repertoires were generated with immunoSEQ multiplex PCR, while TCRdb's copy carries only in-frame clones and drops some. This sample yields 75,000 to 100,000 clones, of which about nine tenths are seen a single time; about 0.18% belongs to the top ten. Details on this clone: What it recognizes is unknown.

Regarding the study as a whole: There was an association between peak levels of circulating GvH clones and early post-transplant HvG declines.

Germline V gives CDR1 SGHDT, CDR2 YYEEEE. V shed 5 bases, J shed 3 bases, and the junction held 4 bases outside the gene matches. CDR3 length: 14 residues. The material was unstimulated CD4+ T cells sorted from spleen or lymph node cells, obtained before transplant. The clonotype comes from a human donor who was the organ donor for an intestinal transplant. The gene calls are TRBV5-6 and TRBJ1-4, with 7 bases identical to TRBD1. The CDR3 sequence is CASSLQGPNEKLFF. DNA of the CDR3: TGTGCCAGCAGTTTACAGGGGCCTAATGAAAAACTGTTTTTT.